These 13 T cell receptor beta chains were all obtained from the same sample, sequenced in a study of blood T cell repertoires in COVID-19. Measured with immunoSEQ multiplex PCR; TCRdb has only the in-frame clones, and not every one. The sample lists some 250,000 clones, roughly 90% occurring once. Source material: peripheral blood. The receptors derive from a human donor in a cohort sampled during active COVID-19.

This clone was found once. J is TRBJ1-6 and V is TRBV28, with D possibly TRBD1 on 5 matching bases. The germline V gene has CDR1 MDHEN and CDR2 SYDVKM. With 6 bases removed from V and 8 bases from J, the gap between germline ends came to 14 bases. The CDR3 covers 14 residues. The DNA of the CDR3 is TGTGCCAGCAGATCCGGACATGAGTATTCACCCCTCCACTTT. Its translation: CASRSGHEYSPLHF.

J is TRBJ2-3 and V is TRBV5-4; D is unclear. CDR1 is SGHNT and CDR2 is YYREEE in the germline V gene (reference sequence). Trimming stripped 4 bases from V and 1 base from J, with 10 bases between. The CDR3 covers 14 residues. The CDR3 sequence: CASSGLVGTDTQYF. In DNA, the CDR3 is TGTGCCAGCAGCGGGCTCGTAGGCACAGATACGCAGTATTTT.

V is TRBV3-1 (or the pseudogene TRBV3-2) and J is TRBJ1-2; 8 bases agree with TRBD1. Germline assignment: CDR1 LGHDT and CDR2 YNNKEL (reference sequence). V lost 6 bases and J lost 4; bases outside the gene matches: 10. The CDR3 consists of 15 residues. The CDR3 reads CASRQTGARGYGYTF. CDR3 DNA sequence: TGTGCCAGCAGGCAGACAGGGGCGAGGGGCTATGGCTACACCTTC.

This rearrangement joins TRBV5-1 to TRBJ2-7, with 7 bases fitting TRBD1. The CDR3 has 16 residues. V gave up 4 bases and J gave up 0 bases; unmatched junction bases: 10. Germline values: CDR1 SGHRS, CDR2 YFSETQ. The CDR3 sequence is CASSLRTGPSSYEQYF. The DNA for the CDR3 is TGCGCCAGCAGCCTGCGGACAGGACCAAGCTCCTACGAGCAGTACTTC. Combining the CDR3 with reference TRBV5-1 and TRBJ2-7 gives the whole variable domain KAGVTQTPRYLIKTRGQQVTLSCSPISGHRSVSWYQQTPGQGLQFLFEYFSETQRNKGNFPGRFSGRQFSNSRSEMNVSTLELGDSALYLCASSLRTGPSSYEQYFGPGTRLTVT.

The chain couples TRBV7-8 to TRBJ1-5; 7 bases agree with TRBD1. After removal of 4 bases from V and 6 bases from J, the junction contained 9 bases not matched to a gene. The CDR3 consists of 15 residues. Germline CDR1 reads SGHVS; CDR2 reads FQNEAQ. The CDR3 DNA reads as TGTGCCAGCAGCTATGACAGGGTAGTGGGTCAGCCCCAGCATTTT. Translating gives CASSYDRVVGQPQHF.

V gene TRBV6-5 combines with J gene TRBJ1-3, with TRBD1 as a possible D gene (6 bases). The CDR3 runs to 15 residues. V was clipped by 3 bases and J by 0 bases, with 9 bases between them. CDR1 MNHEY and CDR2 SVGAGI come from the germline V gene. Written as DNA, the CDR3 is TGTGCCAGCAGTTATGACAGGACCTCTGGAAACACCATATATTTT. Its protein product is CASSYDRTSGNTIYF.

The rearrangement joins TRBV27 to TRBJ1-2; possible D gene TRBD1, 5 bases. The CDR3 contains 13 residues. The ends were cut back, 5 bases at V and 4 bases at J, with 11 bases in the middle. Germline values: CDR1 MNHEY, CDR2 SMNVEV (reference sequence). CDR3: CASSPQVAYGYTF. The CDR3 DNA follows: TGTGCCAGCAGTCCACAGGTCGCCTATGGCTACACCTTC.

The gene calls are TRBV6-2 or TRBV6-3 and TRBJ2-1; D is ambiguous. The CDR3 sequence is 13 residues long. Germline assignment: CDR1 MNHEY and CDR2 SVGEGT. The V gene lost 4 bases and the J gene lost 4 bases, with 8 bases spanning the gap. The CDR3 DNA reads as TGTGCCAGCAGTTTCCTCAGTTACAATGAGCAGTTCTTC. It translates to CASSFLSYNEQFF.

The table lists this clone with a count of one. The genes are TRBV21-1 and TRBJ2-7; TRBD1, the table's D call, was not compared with the DNA. TRBV21-1 is labeled a pseudogene. CDR3 length: 15 amino acids. Written as DNA, the CDR3 is TGTGCCAGCAGCAATCGACCAGGGGGAACCTACGAGCAGTACTTC. Amino acids: CASSNRPGGTYEQYF.

The chain is built from TRBV7-8 and TRBJ2-7; the match to TRBD2 covers 11 bases. Looked up from germline, CDR1 is SGHVS and CDR2 is FQNEAQ. Unmatched junction bases numbered 11, after V lost 5 bases and J lost 2 bases. The CDR3 is made up of 17 amino acids. The CDR3 bases are TGTGCCAGCAGCCAGGGGGCTAGCGGGAGGTTTACCTACGAGCAGTACTTC. It specifies CASSQGASGRFTYEQYF.

The genes are TRBV6-6 and TRBJ1-5, with D hard to call. Germline CDR1 MNHNY, CDR2 SVGAGI (reference sequence). V lost 8 bases to trimming and J lost 7 bases, with 12 bases between them. This CDR3 has 12 residues. The CDR3 here is CASRPREQPQHF. CDR3 coding DNA: TGTGCCAGCCGCCCCCGGGAACAGCCCCAGCATTTT.

The rearrangement uses TRBV20-1 and TRBJ1-3; 7 nucleotides agree with TRBD1. Germline loops: CDR1 DFQATT, CDR2 SNEGSKA (reference sequence). The J segment lost 0 bases and the V segment lost 3 bases, leaving 20 bases of the junction unmatched. The CDR3 loop spans 20 amino acids. The CDR3 bases are TGCAGTGCTAGTCCGCTCCAAACGTATAAACAGGGGCACTCTGGAAACACCATATATTTT. Its translation is CSASPLQTYKQGHSGNTIYF.

The chain employs TRBV27 and TRBJ2-6; no reliable D call. The germline V and J ends were trimmed by 5 bases and 0 bases, with 8 bases remaining between them. This CDR3 spans 15 amino acids. Germline V lookup: CDR1 MNHEY, CDR2 SMNVEV (reference sequence). The CDR3 spells CASSPQPSGANVLTF. The CDR3, as DNA: TGTGCCAGCAGTCCACAACCCTCTGGGGCCAACGTCCTGACTTTC.